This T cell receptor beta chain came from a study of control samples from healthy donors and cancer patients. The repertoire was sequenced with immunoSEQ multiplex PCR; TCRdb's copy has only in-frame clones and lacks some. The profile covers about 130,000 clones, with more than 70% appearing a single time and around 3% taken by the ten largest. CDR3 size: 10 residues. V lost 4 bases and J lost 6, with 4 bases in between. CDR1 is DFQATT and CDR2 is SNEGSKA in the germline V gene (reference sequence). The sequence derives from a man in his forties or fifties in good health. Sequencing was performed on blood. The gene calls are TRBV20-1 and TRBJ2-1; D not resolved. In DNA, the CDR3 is TGCAGTGCTACAGGCAATGAGCAGTTCTTC. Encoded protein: CSATGNEQFF.